The entry that follows covers one T cell receptor (beta chain) sequence. Its antigen is not known. CDR3 length equals 15 residues. Germline CDR1 is MNHEY and CDR2 is SMNVEV (reference sequence). V shed 3 bases and J 8 bases; nucleotides not matched to a gene: 7. TCRdb re-called the 5' RACE reads through MiXCR, storing one row per CDR3 protein. The sample lists over 70,000 distinct CDR3 sequences, 13% occurring once. These data belong to a study of T-cell memory formation after mild COVID-19. Study findings and constraints: Among contracting clones, CD4+ were mainly CM/EM and CD8+ enriched in EMRA. Researchers could not confirm that second-wave clones peaking on day 37 targeted SARS-CoV-2.

Sequenced material: PBMCs or a T cell subset sorted from them (not recorded which). This clonotype originated in an adult woman who had mild COVID-19 (a few samples of this study predate the infection). Cell type and time point are not known. The chain is built from TRBV27 and TRBJ2-1, with TRBD2 matching 10 bases. Here the CDR3 DNA reads TGTGCCAGCAGTTTGACTAGCGGGTCTTTGGATGAGCAGTTCTTC. Its protein product is CASSLTSGSLDEQFF.